This record concerns one TCR beta chain sequence. The sample belongs to a study of blood T cell repertoires in COVID-19. Study-wide background: COVID-19 samples collected from the United States, Italy and Spain covered acute and convalescent phases.

Germline V CDR1 and CDR2: SGHNT, YENEEA. V was clipped by 4 bases and J by 2 bases, with 18 bases between them. The CDR3 is made up of 16 amino acids. Per the study methods: Reference gene primer amplification in the assay estimated nucleated cell counts. The table came from immunoSEQ multiplex PCR; TCRdb's copy has only in-frame clones and leaves some out. The DNA gave D and trimming, while V, J and clone size come from that table. The sample lists approximately 210,000 clones, around nine tenths occurring once. The sequencing sample was made of peripheral blood. This clonotype was obtained from a woman aged 40 to 55 who had recovered from COVID-19. V usage is TRBV11-3 and J usage is TRBJ2-7; D may be TRBD2 (6 bases). Here the CDR3 reads CASSSGLRDGAYEQYF. The CDR3 coding sequence is TGTGCCAGCAGCTCAGGACTGCGGGACGGAGCCTACGAGCAGTACTTC.